The TCR beta chain described here comes from a study of cytomegalovirus exposure and HLA in healthy donors (dated by TCRdb to about 2017). A note on the overall study: An earlier analysis of fewer than 750 of the donors reported about 280 Gb of sequence data and 100 million to 120 million unique TCR beta sequences obtained from approximately 180 million T cells. About 330 gigabases of sequencing data and roughly 80 million unique TCR sequences made up an early release that covered approximately 620 HLA-typed donors. Of the roughly 410 genotyped donors, 75% to 85% were placed in the genetic ancestry cluster associated with self-reported Caucasian donors. The study was designed to test whether signatures of past pathogen exposure could be identified by cataloging public T cell receptors. The T cell repertoires of around 730 subjects were profiled by immunosequencing and related to cytomegalovirus serostatus. Besides the first cohort of roughly 660 subjects, a separate validation cohort made up of around 120 different subjects was used. To predict cytomegalovirus infection status, the study combined high-throughput TCR immunosequencing, statistical association of individual TCRs with disease status, and machine learning. A later analysis re-analyzed previously published TCR beta repertoires from roughly 690 donors and added high-resolution HLA genotyping to study TCR occurrence patterns. Rather than using new phenotypic data, the later analysis identified candidate immune exposures from TCR beta sequences and from how often those sequences occurred across donors. In an earlier analysis of around 540 of the donors, high-throughput TCR beta sequencing was used to judge whether each TCR beta V gene segment behaved as functional or pseudogenic. Donor age, sex, ethnicity and CMV serostatus were compiled together with the repertoire data. A later genetic analysis used genome-wide SNP genotypes for about three fifths of the 666 donors, treating that subset as a discovery cohort. Every discovery cohort repertoire had been produced on one sequencing platform. HLA typing included class I and class II loci at four-digit resolution. Typing coverage varied by locus: roughly 629-640 donors for A, B, C, DRB1 and DQB1; approximately 560 for DQA1; 606 for DPA1; 450 to 480 for DPB1. About 5 DR-DQ haplotypes were handled as single units for association and clustering, since linkage in the cohort was strong. Among about 360 genotyped donors of the cohort, an average of around 240,000 unique TCR beta nucleotide sequences were sequenced per donor, around 18% of them non-productive. What the study reported, not specific to this receptor: According to the authors, the approach could potentially be generalized to other disease states and immunological phenotypes. An earlier analysis of some 560 of the donors showed that most TCR beta V segments appeared in productive rearrangements either about 87% or about 30% of the time, which broadly matched IMGT annotations. Across donors, most TCR sequences were observed very rarely, whereas some public TCRs were present in many individuals. Some IMGT-functional V segments, including TRBV6-2 and TRBV6-3, could not be told apart with the 87-base-pair reads, so those segments were excluded. Only TCR beta chains were sequenced in this cohort, and the absence of alpha or paired-chain data limited detectable features. Immune exposure information for the cohort was limited to CMV serostatus. In a later genetic analysis, fewer N-insertions in productive TCRs were reported among donors in an Asian-associated ancestry cluster than the roughly 700-donor mean. When HLA alleles, especially DR and DQ, strongly co-occurred, TCR associations were difficult to assign to individual alleles. In a later analysis, around 17,000 TCR beta sequences were associated with specific HLA alleles at a false discovery rate of 0.05. A few of the identified cytomegalovirus-associated TCR beta chains were confirmed in vitro to be specific for cytomegalovirus antigens. A cluster of highly shared sequence variants was judged likely to be a technical artifact of the sequencing pipeline. Because counts were too low, around 17 rarely observed V segments, including chromosome 9 orphons, were left out of the earlier analysis of 587 of the donors. Compared with equally common non-associated chains, HLA-associated TCR beta chains in a later analysis were more clonally expanded and had lower generation probabilities. Because some donors lacked HLA typing at each locus, the association tests relied only on the typed subset. According to a later analysis, TCR association rates differed among HLA loci, with DRB1 alleles showing the most associated TCRs and HLA-C alleles showing the fewest. In both the original and validation cohorts, the classifier was reported to diagnose cytomegalovirus status with high specificity and sensitivity. Presence/absence analyses assumed roughly uniform sequencing depth across donors, an assumption that may not hold. Linkage disequilibrium might explain the correlated functional status among segregating V segments, but an unknown experimental factor could not be excluded. The study listed 150 to 200 TCR beta chains as associated with cytomegalovirus. In a later analysis, most CMV-associated TCR beta chains were found to appear HLA-restricted, with HLA associations seemingly driven largely by CMV exposure. In a later analysis, several top co-occurrence clusters were reported to appear linked to parvovirus B19, influenza, CMV and Epstein-Barr virus. A further reported finding was that TCR beta sequences accurately predicted the HLA-A and HLA-B alleles for most subjects in the first cohort. A later genetic analysis associated a missense DCLRE1C variant with V-gene and J-gene trimming of TCR beta chains, and an independent cohort replicated the association.

In total, more than 500 healthy bone marrow donors made up the cohort. All cohort members were sampled while nominally healthy, although unrecorded immune exposures were likely present. The donor tested CMV seropositive, placing the donor among the approximately 290 seropositive members of the cohort. Each donor provided a peripheral blood sample, and peripheral blood mononuclear cells were used for TCR beta sequencing. The Qiagen DNeasy Blood Extraction Kit was used to extract genomic DNA from the blood cell samples. A remark on this clone: The antigen it recognizes is unknown. Per-nucleotide qualities are absent, and no much larger clonotype sits a single base away.

Library creation used the immunoSEQ multiplex PCR assay. A mixture of 60 forward primers for TCR Vbeta segments and 13 reverse primers for TCR Jbeta segments was used in the multiplex PCR. Amplification of the CDR3 region of rearranged TCR beta genes was performed with a multiplex PCR assay on genomic DNA. The amplified TCR beta libraries were sequenced on the Illumina HiSeq System as 87-base-pair reads. Per the original workflow: Across the 670 or so repertoires, a later analysis counted 75 million to 90 million unique TCR beta chains, around 10 million of which were shared by at least two donors. A nearest-neighbor algorithm error-corrected the raw reads and collapsed the reads into unique sequences, merging closely related sequences to remove PCR and sequencing errors. V, D and J gene segments were assigned by aligning CDR3 sequences to IMGT reference sequences. For a sequence to be retained, a match of at least six nucleotides was required to both a V gene segment and a J gene segment. A rearrangement was called productive if the CDR3 had no stop codons and remained in frame with V and J, and every other rearrangement was called non-productive. Following IMGT convention, CDR3 was defined as the stretch from the second conserved V-encoded cysteine to the conserved J-encoded phenylalanine. In an earlier analysis of roughly 610 of the donors, sequences lacking an unambiguous match to a single V gene segment were excluded. An earlier analysis of several hundred of the donors called V segments functional above 56.7% productive rearrangements and segregating when the between-donor standard deviation exceeded 5%. A statistical classification framework was built for diagnosing cytomegalovirus status from the catalog of TCR beta chain sequences. V and J gene assignment, in a later analysis, came from comparing TCR nucleotide sequences with IMGT/GENE-DB human TR gene sequences. The TCRdist pipeline was used in a later analysis to assign CDR3 sequences and most-parsimonious VDJ recombination scenarios. In a later analysis, each TCR beta chain was defined by its CDR3 amino acid sequence together with its V-gene family, and reads without a unique V-gene family were excluded. In a later analysis, a few hundred highly shared, low-generation-probability nucleotide sequences were removed to address suspected cross-contamination and a sequencing artifact. For each public chain, a later analysis derived a clonal expansion index from normalized ranks of inferred template counts within each repertoire. Generation probabilities in a later analysis came from a VDJ recombination model fitted to out-of-frame rearrangements, and those results were checked against IGoR. In a later analysis, TCR-TCR, TCR-HLA and TCR-CMV co-occurrence was scored with hypergeometric tests, and a repertoire-size bias correction was applied to TCR pairs. False discovery rates were estimated in a later analysis by permuting HLA or CMV assignments 20 times. In a later analysis, co-occurring TCRs were grouped with DBSCAN, and TCRdist sequence similarity was added when clustering was performed within HLA-allele-positive subsets. Repertoires with fewer than 30,000 or more than 120,000 public chains, plus five repertoires with anomalous nucleotide sharing, were excluded from co-occurrence clustering. TCRdb mirrors the immuneACCESS table, restricted to in-frame sequences. Some clones are absent from its copies; in checked studies, under half trace to an unresolved V gene, and the reason for the others is unknown. Clonal size and the V and J genes are those of that table, whereas D and trimming came from the DNA. For this sample the table gives tens of thousands of clones, of which about 78% were detected only once. The ten largest clonotypes hold almost 6% of the sample.

Cut back by 1 base and 3 bases, the V and J ends lie 10 bases apart. The CDR3 numbers 14 residues from cysteine through phenylalanine. The only DNA kept is the CDR3, 42 bases in frame from the first base. Reading the germline V gene (reference sequence) gives CDR1 LNHNV and CDR2 YYDKDF. The source is a man in his late teens or twenties in good health and CMV-seropositive. The chain joins TRBV15 to TRBJ2-7; the D region possibly corresponds to TRBD2 (5 bases align). The material sequenced was PBMCs. For the CDR3, the sequence is CATSRAGSHYEQYF. The DNA reads TGTGCCACCAGCAGAGCGGGGAGTCACTACGAGCAGTACTTC.